A selection of T cell receptor beta chains follows, all from one sample in a study of blood T cell repertoires in COVID-19. Repertoires were generated with immunoSEQ multiplex PCR, while TCRdb's copy carries only in-frame clones and drops some. The table shows more than 300,000 clones, with around 88% occurring only once. The sequencing input was peripheral blood. Receptors were obtained from a young woman with COVID-19, enrolled during active disease. Both conserved end residues are part of each CDR3. Fields, in order: CDR3 length, V gene, J gene, CDR3 protein.

15,TRBV5-5,TRBJ2-3,CASSLRTGPEDTQYF
15,TRBV7-2,TRBJ1-2,CASSLASTGKYGYTF
14,TRBV19,TRBJ1-4,CASSPGQLREKLFF
14,TRBV4-1,TRBJ2-2,CASSPHRNTGELFF
12,TRBV5-6,TRBJ1-2,CASSLQVAGYTF
17,TRBV23-1,TRBJ1-4,CASSQLGPGDRGEKLFF
14,TRBV30,TRBJ1-6,CALRDFLSRSPLHF
17,TRBV3-1/TRBV3-2,TRBJ2-5,CASSQRLAGGPWETQYF
14,TRBV7-3,TRBJ2-3,CASSSAGGEDTQYF
17,TRBV19,TRBJ1-5,CASSIDKRQGTGQPQHF
13,TRBV28,TRBJ1-1,CASVGWVKTEAFF
14,TRBV6-5,TRBJ1-1,CASEDGGVGTEAFF
15,TRBV7-2,TRBJ1-2,CASSPQVSDIQGYTF
15,TRBV13,TRBJ1-4,CASSPRSATNEKLFF
15,TRBV6-5,TRBJ1-6,CASSYRQGAYSPLHF
15,TRBV18,TRBJ2-3,CASSPPLQGADTQYF
20,TRBV7-8,TRBJ2-3,CASSLARGSGGPSLLDTQYF
16,TRBV7-2,TRBJ2-2,CASSSQRVVNTGELFF
13,TRBV7-8,TRBJ1-1,CASKEGAHSEAFF
14,TRBV9,TRBJ2-7,CASSPAGQAYEQYF
12,TRBV5-5,TRBJ1-1,CASSYNLIEAFF
16,TRBV15,TRBJ2-2,CATSSQTGSDTGELFF
17,TRBV21-1,TRBJ1-5,CASSKLGSGKGNQPQHF
14,TRBV23-1,TRBJ2-7,CAKSRGIQRYEQYF
15,TRBV7-9,TRBJ2-3,CASSRGRTSADTQYF
16,TRBV7-2,TRBJ1-4,CASSRGVAIGNEKLFF
14,TRBV7-9,TRBJ1-6,CASSLLQENSPLHF
15,TRBV6-1,TRBJ1-5,CASSEEGLSNQPQHF
14,TRBV11-2,TRBJ2-1,CASSLGGPYNEQFF
15,TRBV9,TRBJ2-5,CASSVFGTGQETQYF
15,TRBV9,TRBJ2-1,CASSGEGQEYNEQFF
13,TRBV14,TRBJ2-3,CASSHTGADTQYF
15,TRBV19,TRBJ1-2,CASSTRQRVNYGYTF
15,TRBV15,TRBJ2-1,CATSRDGGTYNEQFF
12,TRBV27,TRBJ1-2,CASSSQGHGYTF
15,TRBV7-2,TRBJ1-4,CASSQGGTGLEKLFF
12,TRBV29-1,TRBJ2-2,CSVGGYTGELFF
17,TRBV5-1,TRBJ2-3,CASSLPLGLIGTDTQYF
14,TRBV11-2,TRBJ2-5,CASSLGPGGETQYF
15,TRBV14,TRBJ1-2,CASSQQGAGHYGYTF
16,TRBV9,TRBJ2-5,CASSVAGGGAQETQYF
15,TRBV2,TRBJ1-5,CASSGDRDSNQPQHF
18,TRBV7-2,TRBJ2-6,CASSPSLQGWPGANVLTF
14,TRBV7-6,TRBJ1-1,CASSSGTRNTEAFF
14,TRBV2,TRBJ2-2,CASRGGPNTGELFF
12,TRBV3-1/TRBV3-2,TRBJ1-2,CASSRNRDGYTF
16,TRBV6-5,TRBJ1-2,CASSYFSRTGGYGYTF
17,TRBV7-9,TRBJ1-6,CASSSLGVPGGHSPLHF
14,TRBV11-2,TRBJ1-1,CASSLNRATTEAFF
16,TRBV10-1,TRBJ2-5,CASMRVWTAVQETQYF
13,TRBV29-1,TRBJ1-1,CSVWRDWNTEAFF